This T cell receptor (beta chain) was retrieved from a study of blood T cell repertoires in COVID-19. On the study more broadly: Samples of COVID-19 (acute and convalescent) were obtained from the United States, Italy and Spain. Sources were T cells, B-cell-depleted T cells, or PBMCs; the material itself was cDNA or gDNA.

The CDR3 length is 15 residues. V lost 3 bases to trimming and J lost 6 bases; unmatched junction nucleotides: 9. Germline CDR1 reads DFQATT; CDR2 reads SNEGSKA (reference sequence). Per the authors' pipeline: Nucleated cell number was recorded as an estimate derived from reference gene primer amplification. The protocol was immunoSEQ multiplex PCR, while the TCRdb copy is restricted to in-frame clones and leaves out a portion. V and J calls and clone size come straight from that table; D and trimming were deduced from the DNA. The sample lists about 99,000 clones; roughly 84% were seen once. This clone was detected a few times.

The gene calls are TRBV20-1 and TRBJ2-1, with TRBD2 identical over 9 bases. This sequence originates from a human donor in a cohort sampled during active COVID-19. The sample taken for sequencing was peripheral blood. The CDR3 loop is CSASREAGGLNEQFF. The CDR3 DNA reads TGCAGTGCTAGTAGAGAAGCGGGGGGTCTCAATGAGCAGTTCTTC.